Listed here is a single T cell receptor (beta chain). Its specificity is unknown. These data are taken from a study of cytomegalovirus exposure and HLA in healthy donors. Study-level results: The authors later found most CMV-associated TCR beta chains appeared HLA-restricted.

The germline V and J ends were trimmed by 2 bases and 4 bases, with 8 bases remaining between them. The CDR3 runs 13 residues. The V gene's germline CDR1 is SGHTA and CDR2 FQGNSA. It was with 60 Vbeta and 13 Jbeta primers that the PCR ran. Profiled with immunoSEQ multiplex PCR; TCRdb holds only in-frame clones, not every one. Seen here are roughly 190,000 clones, 75% to 80% observed once, and the top ten hold roughly 2.1%. V and J are TRBV7-2 and TRBJ1-2; TRBD1 is a possible D gene (5 bases). The source material was PBMCs. The sequence derives from a woman aged 30 to 39 in good health and CMV-seropositive. The CDR3 coding sequence is TGTGCCAGCAGCTTATTCCAGGGCTATGGCTACACCTTC. Protein product: CASSLFQGYGYTF.